This T cell receptor beta chain was found in a study of T cell repertoires in cytomegalovirus infection. There are a few counts of this clonotype. Its antigen is unknown. CDR1 and CDR2 (germline): MNHEY, SVGEGT. V was pared by 2 bases and J by 0 bases, with 25 bases between. The CDR3 runs to 20 residues. TCRdb itself ran the reads through MiXCR, one entry per CDR3 protein. The sample holds 70,000 to 85,000 distinct CDR3 sequences, 35% to 50% seen once. This sequence originates from a human donor in good health (CMV status not recorded). Some clones in this sample may be carry-over from other donors' samples. The chain has TRBV6-2 or TRBV6-3 and TRBJ1-1; the D gene is possibly TRBD1 (5 bases). This sample comprised CD8+ T cells from cultured PBMCs, obtained from culture after CMV antigen stimulation. The CDR3 spells CASSYGWGGGSNHMNTEAFF. CDR3 nucleotides: TGTGCCAGCAGTTACGGATGGGGCGGCGGATCGAATCACATGAACACTGAAGCTTTCTTT.